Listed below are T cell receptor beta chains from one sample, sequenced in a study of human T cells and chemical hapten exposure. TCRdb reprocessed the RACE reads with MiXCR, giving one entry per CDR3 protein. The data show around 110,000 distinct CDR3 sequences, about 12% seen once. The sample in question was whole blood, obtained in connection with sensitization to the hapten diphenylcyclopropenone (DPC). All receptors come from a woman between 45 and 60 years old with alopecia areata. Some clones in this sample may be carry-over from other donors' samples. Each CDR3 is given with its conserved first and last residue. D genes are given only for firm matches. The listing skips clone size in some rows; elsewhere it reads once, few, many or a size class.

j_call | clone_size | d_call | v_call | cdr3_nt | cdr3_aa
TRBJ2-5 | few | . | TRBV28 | TGTGCCAGCAACAACAGGGTCGGGACCCAGTACTTC | CASNNRVGTQYF
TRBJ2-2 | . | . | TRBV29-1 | TGCAGCGTTGTGACCCGGGGGACCGGGGAGCTGTTTTTT | CSVVTRGTGELFF
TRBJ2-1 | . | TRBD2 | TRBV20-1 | TGCAGCGCCCGACTAGCGGTTGAGCAGTTCTTC | CSARLAVEQFF
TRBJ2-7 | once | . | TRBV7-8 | TGTGCCAGCAGCTTAGTCCGTCCGTACGAGCAGTACTTC | CASSLVRPYEQYF
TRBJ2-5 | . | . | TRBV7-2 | TGTGCCAGCAGCGCATTAGGGACCCAGTACTTC | CASSALGTQYF
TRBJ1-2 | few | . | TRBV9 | TGTGCCAGCAGCGTTAGGACAGATAACTATGGCTACACCTTC | CASSVRTDNYGYTF
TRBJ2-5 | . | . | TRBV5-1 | TGCGCCAGCAGCTTTCCGGGACGCTCCCACCAAGAGACCCAGTACTTC | CASSFPGRSHQETQYF
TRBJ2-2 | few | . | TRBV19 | TGTGCCAGTAGTATAATTCAGGCTCCGAACACCGGGGAGCTGTTTTTT | CASSIIQAPNTGELFF
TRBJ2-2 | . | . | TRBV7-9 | TGTGCCAGCAGCTCCGACACCGGGGAGCTGTTTTTT | CASSSDTGELFF
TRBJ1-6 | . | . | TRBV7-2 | TGTGCCAGCAGCTTAGCGCTGTGGGCCTCTGCGAATAATTCACCCCTCCACTTT | CASSLALWASANNSPLHF
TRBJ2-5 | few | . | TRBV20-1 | TGCAGTGCTAGAGATCTTGACCCAAGAGAGACCCAGTACTTC | CSARDLDPRETQYF
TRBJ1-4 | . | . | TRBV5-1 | TGCGCCAGCAGCGAGTCAACTAATGAAAAACTGTTTTTT | CASSESTNEKLFF
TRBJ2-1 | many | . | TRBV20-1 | TGCAGTGCTAGAGTCTACCGGGATAATGAGCAGTTCTTC | CSARVYRDNEQFF
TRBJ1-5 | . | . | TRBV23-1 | TGCGCCAGCAGTCAATCGAGAGGGGACCCTATGCGCAATCAGCCCCAGCATTTT | CASSQSRGDPMRNQPQHF
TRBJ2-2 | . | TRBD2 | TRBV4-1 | TGCGCCAGCAGCCAGCCTAGACTAGCGGTTAAACTCACCGGGGAGCTGTTTTTT | CASSQPRLAVKLTGELFF
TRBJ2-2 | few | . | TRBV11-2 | TGTGCCAGCAGCCCCATGCCCCGAGTGGGGAACACCGGGGAGCTGTTTTTT | CASSPMPRVGNTGELFF
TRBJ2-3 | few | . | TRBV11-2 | TGTGCCAGCAGCTTAGGGACCTGGCAGGCAGATACGCAGTATTTT | CASSLGTWQADTQYF
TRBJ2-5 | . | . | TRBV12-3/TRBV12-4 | TGTGCCAGCAGTCAGGGACTCCAAGAGACCCAGTACTTC | CASSQGLQETQYF
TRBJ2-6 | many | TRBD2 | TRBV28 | TGTGCCAGCGGGGGGGGAACCCTCTCTGGGGCCAACGTCCTGACTTTC | CASGGGTLSGANVLTF
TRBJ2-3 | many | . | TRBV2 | TGTGCCAGCTCCGGGGAGCCTAATACGCAGTATTTT | CASSGEPNTQYF
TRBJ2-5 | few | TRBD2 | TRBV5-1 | TGCGCCAGCAGCTTGCCCAGCGGGGGGGCCGGTGAGACCCAGTACTTC | CASSLPSGGAGETQYF
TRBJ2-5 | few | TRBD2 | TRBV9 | TGTGCCAGCAGCCTACTAGCGGGGGCCGTTGAGACCCAGTACTTC | CASSLLAGAVETQYF
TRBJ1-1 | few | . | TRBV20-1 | TGCAGTGCTAGAGTTTCGGGTAACACTGAAGCTTTCTTT | CSARVSGNTEAFF
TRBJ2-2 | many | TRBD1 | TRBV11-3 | TGTGCCAGCAGCTTAGAACAGGGGAGTCGGAACACCGGGGAGCTGTTTTTT | CASSLEQGSRNTGELFF
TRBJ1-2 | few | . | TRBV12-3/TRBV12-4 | TGTGCCAGCAGTTTCCCCTTGACGGGTCGGGAGGGCTACACCTTC | CASSFPLTGREGYTF
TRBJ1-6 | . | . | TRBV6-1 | TGTGCCAGCAGTGAAACCGTGCAGGGAAGATCACCCCTCCACTTT | CASSETVQGRSPLHF
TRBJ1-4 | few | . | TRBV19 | TGTGCCAGTAGTCTGACAGGTGATAATGAAAAACTGTTTTTT | CASSLTGDNEKLFF
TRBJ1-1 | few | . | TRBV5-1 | TGCGCCAGCAGCTTTGGAGGCGGCATGAACACTGAAGCTTTCTTT | CASSFGGGMNTEAFF
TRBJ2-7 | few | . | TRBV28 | TGTGCCAGCAGCGCCTTAGGCCGCTTAGGCTACGAGCAGTACTTC | CASSALGRLGYEQYF
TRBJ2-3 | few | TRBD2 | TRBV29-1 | TGCAGCGTTGAACGGACTAGCGCCTTCACAGATACGCAGTATTTT | CSVERTSAFTDTQYF
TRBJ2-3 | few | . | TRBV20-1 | TGCAGTGCTAGAGCGGAGGGGAAAGATACGCAGTATTTT | CSARAEGKDTQYF
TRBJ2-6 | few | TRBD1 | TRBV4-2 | TGTGCCAGCAGCCAAGGACAGGGTGATGGGGCCAACGTCCTGACTTTC | CASSQGQGDGANVLTF
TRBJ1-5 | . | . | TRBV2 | TGTGCCAGCAGTGATTTGGCGAGCAATCAGCCCCAGCATTTT | CASSDLASNQPQHF
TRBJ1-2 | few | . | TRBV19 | TGTGCCAGTAAAACAGGGCCGGCTAACTATGGCTACACCTTC | CASKTGPANYGYTF
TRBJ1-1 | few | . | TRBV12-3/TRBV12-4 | TGTGCCAGCATAGCAGGGAGAACTGAAGCTTTCTTT | CASIAGRTEAFF
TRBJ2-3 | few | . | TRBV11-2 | TGTGCCAGCAGCCCACAGGACCATACGCAGTATTTT | CASSPQDHTQYF
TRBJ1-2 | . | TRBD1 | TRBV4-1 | TGCGCCAGCAGCCAAGATCAGGGGGCCGATGGCTACACCTTC | CASSQDQGADGYTF
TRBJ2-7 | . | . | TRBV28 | TGTGCCAGCAGTTTAGTTGGGACCCCCTACGAGCAGTACTTC | CASSLVGTPYEQYF
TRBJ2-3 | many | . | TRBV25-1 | TGTGCCAGCAGTAGGGCGGGAACAGATACGCAGTATTTT | CASSRAGTDTQYF
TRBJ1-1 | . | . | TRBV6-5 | TGTGCCAGCAGTTACGAGCCTTTAGCTGAAGCTTTCTTT | CASSYEPLAEAFF
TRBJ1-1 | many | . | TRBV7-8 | TGTGCCAGCAGCCCGCAGGTAACTACGGACACTGAAGCTTTCTTT | CASSPQVTTDTEAFF
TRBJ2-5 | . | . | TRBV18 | TGTGCCAGCTCAAAGGGTAGCGGTGGCCAAGAGACCCAGTACTTC | CASSKGSGGQETQYF
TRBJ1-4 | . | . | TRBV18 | TGTGCCAGCTCACCACAGGACCGGGCTAATGAAAAACTGTTTTTT | CASSPQDRANEKLFF
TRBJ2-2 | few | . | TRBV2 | TGTGCCAGCACATCGGGGGTCTCCGGGGAGCTGTTTTTT | CASTSGVSGELFF
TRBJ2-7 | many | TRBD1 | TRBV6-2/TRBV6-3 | TGTGCCAGCAGTTACGGGACAGGGACCTACGAGCAGTACTTC | CASSYGTGTYEQYF
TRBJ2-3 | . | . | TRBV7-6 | TGTGCCAGCAGCTCCGGACTCGTGAATACGCAGTATTTT | CASSSGLVNTQYF
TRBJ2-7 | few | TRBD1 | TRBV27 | TGTGCCAGCAGTCGCTGGGGGACAGGGGATTTCGGGGAGCAGTACTTC | CASSRWGTGDFGEQYF
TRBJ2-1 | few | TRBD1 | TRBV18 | TGTGCCAGCTCACCTAGGGGGCGAGGAAATGAGCAGTTCTTC | CASSPRGRGNEQFF
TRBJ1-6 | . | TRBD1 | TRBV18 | TGTGCCAGCTCCTACGACAGGGGTTCACCCCTCCACTTT | CASSYDRGSPLHF
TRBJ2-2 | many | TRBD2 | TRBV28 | TGTGCCAGCAGTTCACTCCCCCCTAGCGGGGGAGACGGGGAGCTGTTTTTT | CASSSLPPSGGDGELFF
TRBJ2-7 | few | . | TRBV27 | TGTGCCAGCAGGACCGGGGCCGGGCAACGGGACGAGCAGTACTTC | CASRTGAGQRDEQYF
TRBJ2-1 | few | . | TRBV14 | TGTGCCAGCAGCCAAGAGGTCCAAACCTACAATGAGCAGTTCTTC | CASSQEVQTYNEQFF
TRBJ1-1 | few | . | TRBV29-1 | TGCAGCGTAGCCACCCACATGAACACTGAAGCTTTCTTT | CSVATHMNTEAFF
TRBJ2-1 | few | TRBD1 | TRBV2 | TGTGCCAGCAGCCACCGGGACAGCCCGAGTTTGAGGCAGTTCTTC | CASSHRDSPSLRQFF
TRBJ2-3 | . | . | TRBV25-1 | TGTGCCAGCAGGAGAGCGCTGTCCACAGATACGCAGTATTTT | CASRRALSTDTQYF
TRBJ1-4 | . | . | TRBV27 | TGTGCCAGCAGTTTTATACTAGAAGAAAAACTGTTTTTT | CASSFILEEKLFF
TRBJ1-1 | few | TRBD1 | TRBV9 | TGTGCCAGCAGCGCTAGACAGGGGGCCCTGGGCACTGAAGCTTTCTTT | CASSARQGALGTEAFF
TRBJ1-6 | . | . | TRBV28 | TGTGCCAGCAGAGGGCAGAATAATTCACCCCTCCACTTT | CASRGQNNSPLHF
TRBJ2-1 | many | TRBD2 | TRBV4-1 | TGCGCCAGCAGCCAGAGGGGAGCGGGACTCTCCTACAATGAGCAGTTCTTC | CASSQRGAGLSYNEQFF